These T cell receptor beta chains were read from a single sample in a study of blood T cell repertoires in COVID-19. This table comes from immunoSEQ multiplex PCR, and its TCRdb copy is limited to in-frame clones, with some not included. The sample yields about 240,000 clones, about 85% seen once. The source material was peripheral blood. These receptors were obtained from a man in his sixties who had recovered from COVID-19. The CDR3 runs from the conserved cysteine through the conserved F or W. Each record gives: J gene, D gene, V gene, clone size, CDR3 protein, CDR3 DNA. D genes are given only for firm matches. Only some rows state a clone size, as once, few, many or a class for expanded clones.

TRBJ2-3	NA	TRBV11-2	NA	CASSWRWTDTQYF	TGTGCCAGCAGCTGGAGGTGGACAGATACGCAGTATTTT
TRBJ1-2	NA	TRBV19	NA	CASSDDRSGNYGYTF	TGTGCCAGTAGTGACGACAGGAGTGGGAACTATGGCTACACCTTC
TRBJ1-2	TRBD1	TRBV12-3/TRBV12-4	NA	CASTTQGAETF	TGTGCCAGCACCACACAGGGGGCAGAAACCTTC
TRBJ1-3	NA	TRBV7-6	NA	CASSDQGFSGNTIYF	TGTGCCAGCAGCGATCAGGGGTTTTCTGGAAACACCATATATTTT
TRBJ2-1	NA	TRBV12-3/TRBV12-4	NA	CASTGDFLNEQFF	TGTGCCAGCACAGGGGATTTTTTGAATGAGCAGTTCTTC
TRBJ2-1	NA	TRBV6-5	NA	CASSYAGILNEQFF	TGTGCCAGCAGTTACGCCGGGATCCTAAATGAGCAGTTCTTC
TRBJ2-5	TRBD1	TRBV5-8	NA	CASSMLLRTGGSSQYF	TGTGCCAGCAGCATGCTATTGCGGACAGGGGGTTCGTCCCAGTACTTC
TRBJ1-1	TRBD1	TRBV10-2	NA	CAIQKVEGTGNTEAFF	TGCGCCATCCAGAAGGTTGAGGGGACAGGGAACACTGAAGCTTTCTTT
TRBJ2-7	NA	TRBV30	NA	CAWSQGIAEQYF	TGTGCCTGGAGTCAGGGTATCGCCGAGCAGTACTTC
TRBJ2-5	TRBD1	TRBV7-9	NA	CASSLGTGQETQYF	TGTGCCAGCAGCTTGGGGACAGGCCAAGAGACCCAGTACTTC
TRBJ2-7	TRBD2	TRBV2	NA	CASSYPGTSGGRYEQYF	TGTGCCAGCAGTTATCCCGGGACTAGCGGGGGGAGGTACGAGCAGTACTTC
TRBJ2-2	NA	TRBV24-1	few	CATSVRDTGELFF	TGTGCCACCAGTGTCAGGGACACCGGGGAGCTGTTTTTT
TRBJ1-3	TRBD1	TRBV12-3/TRBV12-4	NA	CASRGQGGNTIYF	TGTGCCAGCAGGGGACAGGGTGGAAACACCATATATTTT
TRBJ2-7	NA	TRBV15	NA	CATSRETTSYEQYF	TGTGCCACCAGCAGAGAGACTACCTCCTACGAGCAGTACTTC
TRBJ2-3	TRBD2	TRBV6-4	NA	CASSDQIRGGDTQYF	TGTGCCAGCAGTGACCAGATCCGGGGGGGAGATACGCAGTATTTT
TRBJ1-6	NA	TRBV4-1	NA	CASSQVFPRGPLHF	TGCGCCAGCAGCCAAGTCTTCCCGCGGGGGCCCCTCCACTTT
TRBJ1-6	NA	TRBV9	NA	CASSPTNYNSPLHF	TGTGCCAGCAGCCCCACAAATTACAATTCACCCCTCCACTTT
TRBJ2-2	NA	TRBV5-4	NA	CASSFGGNAVGGELFF	TGTGCCAGCAGCTTCGGGGGTAACGCTGTAGGCGGGGAGCTGTTTTTT
TRBJ1-2	NA	TRBV6-5	NA	CASSYLQGGSDGYTF	TGTGCCAGCAGTTACCTTCAGGGCGGATCTGATGGCTACACCTTC
TRBJ1-5	NA	TRBV27	NA	CASSLLAQGRPQHF	TGTGCCAGCAGTTTACTGGCACAGGGTCGCCCCCAGCATTTT
TRBJ2-1	TRBD2	TRBV18	NA	CASSYLAGLGEQFF	TGTGCCAGCTCATATCTAGCGGGGCTGGGTGAGCAGTTCTTC
TRBJ2-1	TRBD2	TRBV7-6	NA	CASSPSRLAGASSYNEQFF	TGTGCCAGCAGCCCTTCCCGACTAGCGGGAGCAAGCTCCTACAATGAGCAGTTCTTC
TRBJ2-5	NA	TRBV9	NA	CASSPRGNQETQYF	TGTGCCAGCAGCCCGAGGGGGAACCAAGAGACCCAGTACTTC
TRBJ2-5	TRBD1	TRBV6-5	NA	CASSYSGTGYETQYF	TGTGCCAGCAGTTACTCCGGGACAGGGTACGAGACCCAGTACTTC
TRBJ2-7	NA	TRBV4-1	NA	CASSQEQSLSSYEQYF	TGCGCCAGCAGCCAAGAACAGAGTTTAAGCTCCTACGAGCAGTACTTC
TRBJ1-3	NA	TRBV18	NA	CASSPSDSGNTIYF	TGTGCCAGCTCCCCCTCAGACTCTGGAAACACCATATATTTT
TRBJ1-2	NA	TRBV19	NA	CASSIPGNYGYTF	TGTGCCAGTAGTATACCGGGTAACTATGGCTACACCTTC
TRBJ1-1	NA	TRBV14	NA	CASSQDLVGREAFF	TGTGCCAGCAGCCAAGATTTGGTGGGCAGGGAAGCTTTCTTT
TRBJ1-1	NA	TRBV19	NA	CASSILIPGGNTEAFF	TGTGCCAGTAGTATCCTCATTCCGGGGGGAAACACTGAAGCTTTCTTT
TRBJ2-7	TRBD1	TRBV6-6	NA	CASSRHHGTGSYEQYF	TGTGCCAGCAGTCGACACCACGGGACAGGGTCCTACGAGCAGTACTTC
TRBJ1-2	TRBD1	TRBV28	NA	CASRTGPNYGYTF	TGTGCCAGTCGGACAGGGCCGAACTATGGCTACACCTTC
TRBJ1-2	NA	TRBV7-6	NA	CASQGNYGYTF	TGTGCCAGCCAGGGAAACTATGGCTACACCTTC
TRBJ2-1	TRBD1	TRBV7-9	NA	CASSYRDRGRHNEQFF	TGTGCCAGCAGCTATAGGGACAGGGGGCGGCACAATGAGCAGTTCTTC
TRBJ2-3	NA	TRBV7-2	NA	CASSDAPMRASINADTQYF	TGTGCCAGCAGCGACGCCCCAATGAGGGCTAGCATAAATGCAGATACGCAGTATTTT
TRBJ2-3	TRBD1	TRBV24-1	few	CATSGRGRVKGTDTQYF	TGTGCCACCAGTGGTAGGGGGCGTGTAAAGGGCACAGATACGCAGTATTTT
TRBJ2-2	TRBD1	TRBV5-5	NA	CASSSGQENTGELFF	TGTGCCAGCAGCTCGGGACAGGAGAACACCGGGGAGCTGTTTTTT
TRBJ1-5	NA	TRBV30	NA	CAWSYGTTSNQPQHF	TGTGCCTGGAGTTACGGCACTACTAGCAATCAGCCCCAGCATTTT
TRBJ2-3	NA	TRBV2	NA	CASSSEGTDTQYF	TGTGCCAGCAGCAGCGAGGGCACAGATACGCAGTATTTT
TRBJ2-1	TRBD1	TRBV24-1	NA	CATSDEPGTGGNEQFF	TGTGCCACCAGTGATGAGCCCGGGACAGGTGGCAATGAGCAGTTCTTC
TRBJ2-7	TRBD1	TRBV6-5	NA	CASKTGGRYEQYF	TGTGCCAGCAAGACAGGGGGCCGCTACGAGCAGTACTTC
TRBJ2-2	TRBD2	TRBV3-1/TRBV3-2	few	CASSQAGTSGGVNTGELFF	TGTGCCAGCAGCCAGGCCGGGACTAGCGGGGGGGTGAACACCGGGGAGCTGTTTTTT
TRBJ2-1	TRBD2	TRBV6-5	NA	CASSISGGGVNEQFF	TGTGCCAGCAGCATTAGCGGGGGGGGTGTCAATGAGCAGTTCTTC
TRBJ2-7	TRBD1	TRBV4-1	NA	CASSQETWTGGYPYEQYF	TGCGCCAGCAGCCAAGAAACTTGGACAGGGGGTTACCCTTACGAGCAGTACTTC
TRBJ1-1	NA	TRBV6-5	NA	CASKTGWTEAFF	TGTGCCAGCAAGACAGGTTGGACTGAAGCTTTCTTT
TRBJ2-7	NA	TRBV3-1/TRBV3-2	NA	CASSQGSGGPSYEQYF	TGTGCCAGCAGCCAAGGGTCTGGAGGGCCTTCCTACGAGCAGTACTTC
TRBJ1-1	NA	TRBV5-1	few	CASSFRSGQMNTEAFF	TGCGCCAGCAGCTTTAGGTCGGGACAAATGAACACTGAAGCTTTCTTT
TRBJ1-2	NA	TRBV19	NA	CASSSGIHSNYGYTF	TGTGCCAGTAGTTCAGGGATCCACTCTAACTATGGCTACACCTTC
TRBJ2-7	NA	TRBV15	NA	CATSIKYEQYF	TGTGCCACCAGCATAAAATACGAGCAGTACTTC
TRBJ1-2	NA	TRBV5-1	NA	CASSLVLQANYGYTF	TGCGCCAGCAGCTTGGTACTCCAAGCTAACTATGGCTACACCTTC
TRBJ2-1	NA	TRBV12-5	NA	CASGLGAVSNEQFF	TGTGCTAGTGGTTTGGGGGCAGTTTCCAATGAGCAGTTCTTC
TRBJ2-3	NA	TRBV11-3	NA	CASSLYGDTQYF	TGTGCCAGCAGCTTATATGGCGATACGCAGTATTTT
TRBJ2-2	TRBD2	TRBV7-9	NA	CASSLSDHGGDTGELFF	TGTGCCAGCAGCTTATCGGATCATGGGGGGGACACCGGGGAGCTGTTTTTT
TRBJ1-6	NA	TRBV12-5	NA	CASGLASYNSPLHF	TGTGCTAGTGGTTTGGCGAGTTATAATTCACCCCTCCATTTT
TRBJ2-2	NA	TRBV5-1	NA	CASSLDLQGSNTGELFF	TGCGCCAGCAGCTTGGATCTGCAGGGCTCGAACACCGGGGAGCTGTTTTTT
TRBJ1-3	NA	TRBV9	NA	CASSPGGGASGNTIYF	TGTGCCAGCAGCCCCGGGGGGGGCGCATCTGGAAACACCATATATTTT
TRBJ2-2	TRBD1	TRBV9	NA	CASRQGAISGELFF	TGTGCCAGCAGACAGGGGGCGATCAGCGGGGAGCTGTTTTTT
TRBJ2-3	NA	TRBV3-1/TRBV3-2	NA	CASSPPGGGTDTQYF	TGTGCCAGCAGTCCCCCCGGCGGGGGCACAGATACGCAGTATTTT
TRBJ2-1	NA	TRBV7-9	NA	CASSLVPGLTNEQFF	TGTGCCAGCAGCTTAGTACCTGGGCTTACCAATGAGCAGTTCTTC
TRBJ2-2	TRBD2	TRBV9	once	CASSLLAGGFTGELFF	TGTGCCAGCAGCCTCCTAGCGGGGGGATTCACCGGGGAGCTGTTTTTT